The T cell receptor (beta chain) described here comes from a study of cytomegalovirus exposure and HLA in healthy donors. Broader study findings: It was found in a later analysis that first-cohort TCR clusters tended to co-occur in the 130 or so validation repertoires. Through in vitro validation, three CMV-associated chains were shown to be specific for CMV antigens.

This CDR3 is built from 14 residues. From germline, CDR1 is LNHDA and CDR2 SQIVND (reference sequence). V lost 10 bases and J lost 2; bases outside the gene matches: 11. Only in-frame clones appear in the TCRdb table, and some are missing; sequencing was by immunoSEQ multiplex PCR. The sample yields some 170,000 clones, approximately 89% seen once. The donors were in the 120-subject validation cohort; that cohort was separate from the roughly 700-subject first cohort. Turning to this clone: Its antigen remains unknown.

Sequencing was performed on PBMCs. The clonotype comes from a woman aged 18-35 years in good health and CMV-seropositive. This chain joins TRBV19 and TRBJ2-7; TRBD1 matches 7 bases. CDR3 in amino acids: CATTWGRGTYEQYF. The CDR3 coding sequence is TGTGCCACCACGTGGGGCAGGGGGACCTACGAGCAGTACTTC.